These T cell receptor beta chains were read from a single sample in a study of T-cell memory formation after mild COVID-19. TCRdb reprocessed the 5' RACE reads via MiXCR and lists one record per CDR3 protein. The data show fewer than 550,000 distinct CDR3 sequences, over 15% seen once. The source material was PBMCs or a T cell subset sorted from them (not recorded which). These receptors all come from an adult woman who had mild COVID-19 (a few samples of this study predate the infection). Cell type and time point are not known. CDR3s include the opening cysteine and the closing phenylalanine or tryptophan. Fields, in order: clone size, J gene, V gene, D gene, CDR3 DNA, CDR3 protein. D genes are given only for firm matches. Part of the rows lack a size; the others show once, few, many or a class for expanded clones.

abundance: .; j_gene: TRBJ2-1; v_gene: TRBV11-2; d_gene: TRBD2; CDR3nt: TGTGCCAGCAGCTGGGGACTAAACAATGAGCAGTTCTTC; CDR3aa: CASSWGLNNEQFF
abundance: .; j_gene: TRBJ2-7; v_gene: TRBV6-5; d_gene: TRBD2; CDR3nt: TGTGCCAGCAGTTCCTCAAAGGGACTAGCGGGAGGCTCCTACGAGCAGTACTTC; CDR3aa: CASSSSKGLAGGSYEQYF
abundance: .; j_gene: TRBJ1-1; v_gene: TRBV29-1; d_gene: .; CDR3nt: TGCAGCGCCGGGGGGCGGAACACTGAAGCTTTCTTT; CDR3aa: CSAGGRNTEAFF
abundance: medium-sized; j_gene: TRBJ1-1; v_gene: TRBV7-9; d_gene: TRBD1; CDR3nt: TGTGCCAGCAGCTCCCCGGACAGGACCGCCGGAACTTTCTTT; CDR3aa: CASSSPDRTAGTFF
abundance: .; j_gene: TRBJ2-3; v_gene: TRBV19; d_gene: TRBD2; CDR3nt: TGTGCCAGTAGTATATCAGCGGGGGCCCCCTCGGGGGAAACGCAGTATTTT; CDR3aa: CASSISAGAPSGETQYF
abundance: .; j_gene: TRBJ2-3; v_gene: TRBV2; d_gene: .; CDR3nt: TGTGCCAGCAGTGACGGCGGAGCTAGCACAGATACGCAGTATTTT; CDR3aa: CASSDGGASTDTQYF
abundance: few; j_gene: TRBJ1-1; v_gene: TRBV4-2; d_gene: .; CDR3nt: TGTGCCAGCAGCCTAGGGGGGGGCCTGATGAACACTGAAGCTTTCTTT; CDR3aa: CASSLGGGLMNTEAFF
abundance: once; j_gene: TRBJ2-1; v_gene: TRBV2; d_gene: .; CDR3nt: TGTGCCAGCAGTGAACGGTGGGACGTCCGGTTCTTC; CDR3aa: CASSERWDVRFF
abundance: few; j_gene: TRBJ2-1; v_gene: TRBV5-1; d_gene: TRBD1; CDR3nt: TGCGCCAGCAGCCATCCGGGACAGGGTTACAATGAGCAGTTCTTC; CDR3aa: CASSHPGQGYNEQFF
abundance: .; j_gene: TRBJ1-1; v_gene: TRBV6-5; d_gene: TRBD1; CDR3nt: TGTGCCAGCAGGAGACAGGGGGAGAACACTGAAGCTTTCTTT; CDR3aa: CASRRQGENTEAFF
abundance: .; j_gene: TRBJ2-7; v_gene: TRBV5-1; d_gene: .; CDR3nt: TGCGCCAGCAGCTACGACCGGGAACGGGGCTACGAGCAGTACTTC; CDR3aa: CASSYDRERGYEQYF
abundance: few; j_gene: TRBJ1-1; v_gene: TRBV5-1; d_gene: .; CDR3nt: TGCGCCAGCAGCTGGAAGGGGGGGAACGCTGAAGCTTTCTTT; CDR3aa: CASSWKGGNAEAFF
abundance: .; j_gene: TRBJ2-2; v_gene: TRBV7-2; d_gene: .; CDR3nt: TGTGCCAGCAGCAACGGGCTGGGTGCAGGGAAGAACACCGGGGAGCTGTTTTTT; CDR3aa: CASSNGLGAGKNTGELFF
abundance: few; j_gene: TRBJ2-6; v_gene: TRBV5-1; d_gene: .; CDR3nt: TGCGCCAGCAGCCAGCTATCTGGGGCCAACGTCCTGACTTTC; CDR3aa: CASSQLSGANVLTF
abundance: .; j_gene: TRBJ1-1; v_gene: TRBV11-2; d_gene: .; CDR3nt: TGTGCCAGCAGTTACCTCTATACGGATATGAACACTGAAGCTTTCTTT; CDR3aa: CASSYLYTDMNTEAFF
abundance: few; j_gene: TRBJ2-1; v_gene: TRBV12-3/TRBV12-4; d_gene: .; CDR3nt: TGTGCCAGCAGTTCTAGGACGGTTCGGGATGAGCAGTTCTTC; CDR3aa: CASSSRTVRDEQFF
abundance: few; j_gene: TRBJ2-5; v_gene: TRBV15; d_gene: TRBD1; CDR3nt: TGTGCCACCAGCAGAGCTCGAGGGGGCCTCGAAGAGACCCAGTACTTC; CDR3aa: CATSRARGGLEETQYF
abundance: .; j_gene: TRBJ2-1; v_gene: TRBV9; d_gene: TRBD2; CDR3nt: TGTGCCAGCAGCGTCGGGGGGGGTTCTTTCTCCTACAATGAGCAGTTCTTC; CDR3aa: CASSVGGGSFSYNEQFF
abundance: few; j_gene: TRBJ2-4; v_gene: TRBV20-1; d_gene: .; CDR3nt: TGCAGTGCTAGTGTTTGGAACATTCAGTACTTC; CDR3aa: CSASVWNIQYF
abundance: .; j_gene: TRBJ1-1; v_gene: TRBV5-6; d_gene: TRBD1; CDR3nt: TGTGCCAGCAGTCGTGGGACAGGGGGGGCTGAAGCTTTCTTT; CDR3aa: CASSRGTGGAEAFF
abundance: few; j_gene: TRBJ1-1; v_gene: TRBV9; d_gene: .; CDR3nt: TGTGCCAGCAGCGTAGGGAACCTGAACACTGAAGCTTTCTTT; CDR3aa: CASSVGNLNTEAFF
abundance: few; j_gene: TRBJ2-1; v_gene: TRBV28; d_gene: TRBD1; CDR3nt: TGTGCCAGCCGCCCTTCCAGACAGGGCTACAATGAGCAGTTCTTC; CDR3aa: CASRPSRQGYNEQFF
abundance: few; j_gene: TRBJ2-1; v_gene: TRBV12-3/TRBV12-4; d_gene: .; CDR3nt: TGTGCCAGCAGTCCCTCGGCAGGGGCGGAAAATGAGCAGTTCTTC; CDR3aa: CASSPSAGAENEQFF
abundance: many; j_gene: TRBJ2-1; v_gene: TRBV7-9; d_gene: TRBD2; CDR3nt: TGTGCCAGCAGCTTAGCAGGACTAGCGGGGGGCCCAAGCAATGAGCAGTTCTTC; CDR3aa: CASSLAGLAGGPSNEQFF
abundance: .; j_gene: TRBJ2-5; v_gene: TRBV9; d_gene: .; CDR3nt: TGTGCCAGCAGCTCCTGGGACACCAAGCGAGAGACCCAGTACTTC; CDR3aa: CASSSWDTKRETQYF
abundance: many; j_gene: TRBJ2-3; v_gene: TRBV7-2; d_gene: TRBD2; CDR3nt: TGTGCCAGCAGCTTCGGCGGGGGGGCCTCAGATACGCAGTATTTT; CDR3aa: CASSFGGGASDTQYF
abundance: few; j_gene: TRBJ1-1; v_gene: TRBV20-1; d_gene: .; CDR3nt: TGCAGTGCTAGAGATAGGGCCTACACTGAAGCTTTCTTT; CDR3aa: CSARDRAYTEAFF
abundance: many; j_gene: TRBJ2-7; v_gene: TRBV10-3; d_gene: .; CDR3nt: TGTGCCATCAGTGGGGGGGGACAGTTCCCCTACGAGCAGTACTTC; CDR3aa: CAISGGGQFPYEQYF
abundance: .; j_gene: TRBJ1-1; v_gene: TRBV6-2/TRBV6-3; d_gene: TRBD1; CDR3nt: TGTGCCAGCAGGTCCACAGGGGGCACTGAAGCTTTCTTT; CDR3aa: CASRSTGGTEAFF
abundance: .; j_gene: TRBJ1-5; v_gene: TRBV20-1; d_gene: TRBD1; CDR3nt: TGCAGTGCTAGAGAAATGGACAGGGGATTAAGTGGGCCCCAGCATTTT; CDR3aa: CSAREMDRGLSGPQHF
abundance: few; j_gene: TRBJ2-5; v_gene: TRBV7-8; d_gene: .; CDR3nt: TGTGCCAGCAGCTTTTCGGGGCCTGAGACCCAGTACTTC; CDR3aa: CASSFSGPETQYF
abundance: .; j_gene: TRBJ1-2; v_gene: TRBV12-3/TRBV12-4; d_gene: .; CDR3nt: TGTGCCAGCAGTTCGGGGGGTGAGCGATTTTCTTATGGCTACACCTTC; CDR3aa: CASSSGGERFSYGYTF
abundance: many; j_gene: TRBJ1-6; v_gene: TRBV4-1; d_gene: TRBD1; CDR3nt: TGCGCCAGCAGCCAAGGACAGGGGATCTCCTATAATTCACCCCTCCACTTT; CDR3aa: CASSQGQGISYNSPLHF
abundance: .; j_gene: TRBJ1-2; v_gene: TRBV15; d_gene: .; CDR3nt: TGTGCCACCAGCAGAACCGGGACTGCAGCTAACTATGGCTACACCTTC; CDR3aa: CATSRTGTAANYGYTF
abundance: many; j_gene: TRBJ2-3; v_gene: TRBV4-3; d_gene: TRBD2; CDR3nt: TGCGCCAGCAGCCAAGTGGCAAGCGGGGTCACAGATACGCAGTATTTT; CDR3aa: CASSQVASGVTDTQYF
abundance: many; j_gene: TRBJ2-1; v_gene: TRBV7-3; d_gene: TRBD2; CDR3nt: TGTGCCAGCAGCCTCGCCAGGGGACTAGGAAATGAGCAGTTCTTC; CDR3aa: CASSLARGLGNEQFF
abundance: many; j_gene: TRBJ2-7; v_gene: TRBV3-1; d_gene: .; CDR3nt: TGTGCCAGCAGCGCACACTACGAGCAGTACTTC; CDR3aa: CASSAHYEQYF
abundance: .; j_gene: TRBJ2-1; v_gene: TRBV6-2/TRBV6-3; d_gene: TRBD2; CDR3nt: TGTGCCAGCAGTTACCCCTTACTAGCGGGAGAAGACAATGAGCAGTTCTTC; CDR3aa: CASSYPLLAGEDNEQFF
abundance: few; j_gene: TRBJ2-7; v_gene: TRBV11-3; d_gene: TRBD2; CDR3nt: TGTGCCAGCAGCCCTTCCAGGACTAGCGGCTACGAGCAGTACTTC; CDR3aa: CASSPSRTSGYEQYF
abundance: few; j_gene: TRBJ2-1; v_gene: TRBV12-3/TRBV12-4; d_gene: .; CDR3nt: TGTGCCAGCAGCCGGCTAGACGACAATGAGCAGTTCTTC; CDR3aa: CASSRLDDNEQFF
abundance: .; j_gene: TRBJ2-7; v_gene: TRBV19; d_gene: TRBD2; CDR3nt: TGTGCCAGTAGTAGCCCGGGACTAGCGGGTTTGTACGAGCAGTACTTC; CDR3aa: CASSSPGLAGLYEQYF
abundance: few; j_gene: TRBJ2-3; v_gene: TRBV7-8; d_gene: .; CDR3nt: TGTGCCAGCAGCTTAGTCCAGGGAATTGTTACGCAGTATTTT; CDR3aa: CASSLVQGIVTQYF
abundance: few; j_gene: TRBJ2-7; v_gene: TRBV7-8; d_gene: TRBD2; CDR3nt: TGTGCCAGCAGCTTAGCGGCTAGCGGCTCCTACGAGCAGTACTTC; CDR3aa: CASSLAASGSYEQYF